These 7 T cell receptor beta chains share one sample of origin, sequenced in a study of PD-L1 blockade in urothelial cancer. Here immunoSEQ multiplex PCR was the method, and the copy in TCRdb shows in-frame clones only, minus some. Among approximately 24,000 clones listed, 70% to 90% were seen once. Sequences were derived from PBMCs, sampled around atezolizumab (anti-PD-L1) treatment. The source of these receptors is a man aged 45 to 65 with urothelial cancer.

The rearrangement joins TRBV2 to TRBJ2-4; TRBD1 matches 8 bases. J was trimmed by 3 bases and V by 2 bases; bases with no gene match: 3. The CDR3 spans 15 residues. Germline V CDR1 and CDR2: SNHLY, FYNNEI. CDR3 amino acids: CASSEWGQDKNIQYF. CDR3 DNA: TGTGCCAGCAGTGAATGGGGACAGGACAAAAACATTCAGTACTTC.

The V and J genes are TRBV5-1 and TRBJ1-5; TRBD1 matches at 11 bases. The CDR3 has 16 amino acids. V gave up 0 bases and J gave up 3 bases; unmatched junction bases: 2. The germline gives CDR1 SGHRS, CDR2 YFSETQ. CDR3 coding DNA: TGCGCCAGCAGCTTGGGGACAGGGGGCTACAATCAGCCCCAGCATTTT. Translated: CASSLGTGGYNQPQHF.

The V and J genes are TRBV9 and TRBJ2-1, with unresolved D. The CDR3 sequence is 15 residues long. Germline V lookup: CDR1 SGDLS, CDR2 YYNGEE. V was clipped by 0 bases and J by 3 bases, with 10 bases between them. DNA of the CDR3: TGTGCCAGCAGCGTAGGTGGCGGCAACTACAATGAGCAGTTCTTC. It encodes CASSVGGGNYNEQFF.

J is TRBJ1-5 and V is TRBV18; 8 nucleotides line up with TRBD1. CDR1 and CDR2 from the germline V gene are KGHSH and LQKENI. J lost 2 bases, V lost 3 bases, and 3 bases had no gene match. The CDR3 is 15 amino acids. CDR3 sequence reads: CASSPDRERNQPQHF. CDR3 nucleotides: TGTGCCAGCTCACCGGACAGGGAACGCAATCAGCCCCAGCATTTT.

This chain links TRBV10-2 with TRBJ2-7; D call uncertain. Germline CDR1 reads WSHSY; CDR2 reads SAAADI. This CDR3 is 15 amino acids long. V shed 2 bases and J shed 2 bases, with 13 bases lying between them. CDR3 residues: CASSESGLPTYEQYF. In DNA, the CDR3 is TGCGCCAGCAGTGAGAGTGGGCTACCTACCTACGAGCAGTACTTC.

The chain couples TRBV19 to TRBJ2-1, with 10 bases matching TRBD2. This CDR3 region has 17 residues. The V and J ends lost 4 bases and 4 bases, in that order; junction bases with no gene match: 10. CDR1 and CDR2 from the germline V gene are LNHDA and SQIVND (reference sequence). CDR3 residues: CASSKPSSGSLYNEQFF. Here the CDR3 DNA reads TGTGCCAGTAGTAAACCCTCTAGCGGGAGTCTATACAATGAGCAGTTCTTC. Combining the CDR3 with reference TRBV19 and TRBJ2-1 gives the whole variable domain DGGITQSPKYLFRKEGQNVTLSCEQNLNHDAMYWYRQDPGQGLRLIYYSQIVNDFQKGDIAEGYSVSREKKESFPLTVTSAQKNPTAFYLCASSKPSSGSLYNEQFFGPGTRLTVL.

This rearrangement joins TRBV9 to TRBJ2-1; the match to TRBD2 covers 9 bases. CDR3 size: 16 residues. J was trimmed by 6 bases and V by 4 bases; bases with no gene match: 11. Germline V lookup: CDR1 SGDLS, CDR2 YYNGEE. Here the CDR3 DNA reads TGTGCCAGCAGCCTCCTAAGCCTAGCGGGAAGCAATGAGCAGTTCTTC. Translated: CASSLLSLAGSNEQFF.